This TCR beta chain was identified in a study of OX40 agonist ivuxolimab in advanced cancers. Trimming at V came to 4 bases and at J to 3 bases, leaving 7 bases not matched to a gene. The V gene's germline CDR1 is SGHVS and CDR2 FNYEAQ. The CDR3 length is 16 residues. Sequencing used immunoSEQ multiplex PCR; TCRdb keeps in-frame clones, though not all of them. The table has more than 45,000 clones, approximately 94% seen once. The V and J genes are TRBV7-6 and TRBJ2-1, with 9 bases identical to TRBD1. The receptor was isolated from an adult with an advanced solid tumor such as melanoma, head and neck, liver or kidney cancer. Sequenced material: CD4+ or CD8+ T cells sorted from blood, taken in a trial of the OX40 agonist ivuxolimab. This CDR3 is CASSSEPGQGYNEQFF. In nucleotides, the CDR3 is TGTGCCAGCAGCTCGGAACCGGGACAGGGCTACAATGAGCAGTTCTTC.